This TCR beta chain was sequenced for a study of cytomegalovirus exposure and HLA in healthy donors. Data came from immunoSEQ multiplex PCR; TCRdb stores just in-frame clones and leaves some out. Here the sample spans about 69,000 clones, approximately 94% being singletons. The validation cohort, a group of 120 or so subjects, included the donors and was separate from the roughly 600-subject first cohort. Trimming cost V 5 bases and J 4 bases, with 7 bases left between them. Germline V gives CDR1 SGHTA, CDR2 FQGNSA. This CDR3 has 12 amino acids. The chain is built from TRBV7-2 and TRBJ2-3; D unresolved. Sequencing used PBMCs. The sequence came from a young woman in good health and CMV-seronegative. As DNA, the CDR3 is TGTGCCAGCAGCCCCCAGGCAGATACGCAGTATTTT. The encoded protein is CASSPQADTQYF.